Presented here are 9 T cell receptor beta chains from one specimen sequenced in a study of post-analysis software for immune sequencing data. Study outcomes and limitations: TRBV segments more frequent in patients than in controls numbered several and included TRBV5-6, TRBV5-1 and TRBV20-1.

cDNA libraries of TCR beta carried unique molecular identifiers. TCRdb ran MiXCR on the PCR reads and lists one entry per CDR3 protein. The sample yields about 820,000 distinct CDR3 sequences, under 70% seen once. No antigen has been assigned to these receptors. Sequencing was performed on blood. These receptors were collected from a girl between 5 and 17 years old with multiple sclerosis.

This clonotype was seen only a few times. V and J are TRBV12-3 or TRBV12-4 and TRBJ2-7, with 7 bases aligning to TRBD1. This CDR3 comprises 17 residues. V dropped 4 bases and J dropped 0; count of bases not matched to a gene: 12. CDR3 bases: TGTGCCAGCAGTTCCAGTGACAGGGCCCTATACTCCTACGAGCAGTACTTC. Translated: CASSSSDRALYSYEQYF.

The chain combines TRBV2 with TRBJ2-7; 7 bases are shared with TRBD1. The ends lost 6 bases at V and 3 bases at J; junction bases unmatched: 5. Per germline, CDR1 SNHLY and CDR2 FYNNEI. This CDR3 spans 13 amino acids. The CDR3, as DNA: TGTGCCAGCAGAGGGACAGAGAACTACGAGCAGTACTTC. Translating it yields CASRGTENYEQYF.

Written as DNA, the CDR3 is TGTGCCAGCAGTTCAACATTCGCCGAGACCCAGTACTTC. Translated, it gives CASSSTFAETQYF. The chain is built from TRBV6-6 and TRBJ2-7, with D hard to call. The J call may be in error: the DNA end matches TRBJ2-5 better. This CDR3 is 13 amino acids long. Per germline, CDR1 MNHNY and CDR2 SVGAGI (reference sequence).

The chain uses TRBV20-1 and TRBJ2-4; 9 nucleotides match TRBD1. The DNA end lines up better with TRBJ2-7; the J call may be wrong. Germline values: CDR1 DFQATT, CDR2 SNEGSKA (reference sequence). This CDR3 contains 13 residues. In DNA form, the CDR3 reads TGCAGTGCTCCACCGGGACAGGGACACGAGCAGTACTTC. Amino acids: CSAPPGQGHEQYF.

This sequence joins TRBV7-2 and TRBJ2-7, with 7 bases fitting TRBD2. Germline V gene lookup returns CDR1 SGHTA and CDR2 FQGNSA. J gave up 5 bases and V 5 bases, and 6 bases lay outside the gene matches. The CDR3 loop spans 13 amino acids. The CDR3 reads CASSGGERNEQYF. The DNA of the CDR3 is TGTGCCAGCAGCGGGGGGGAGAGAAACGAGCAGTACTTC.

The chain uses TRBV4-2 and TRBJ2-1; D is possibly TRBD2 (5 bases). CDR3 size: 13 residues. Trimming took off 6 bases at V and 8 bases at J, with 14 bases between the two ends. Germline CDR1 LGHNA, CDR2 YNFKEQ. CDR3: CASRGQAGHEQFF. The CDR3 DNA follows: TGTGCCAGCAGGGGCCAGGCGGGCCATGAGCAGTTCTTC.

This chain connects TRBV29-1 to TRBJ2-5; TRBD2 might be the D (6 bases). CDR1 and CDR2 (germline): SQVTM, ANQGSEA. The V gene lost 1 base and the J gene lost 0 bases, with 15 bases spanning the gap. This CDR3 has 16 amino acids. The CDR3 here is CSVEVSVAAYQETQYF. The DNA of the CDR3 is TGCAGCGTTGAAGTATCGGTAGCGGCGTACCAAGAGACCCAGTACTTC.

The chain is built from TRBV5-1 and TRBJ2-1; 11 nucleotides agree with TRBD1. Germline values: CDR1 SGHRS, CDR2 YFSETQ. The V gene end was trimmed by 4 bases and the J gene end by 9 bases; junction bases not matched to a gene: 12. The CDR3 spans 16 residues. In DNA, the CDR3 is TGCGCCAGCAGCCTATACTCGGACAGGGGGCCTGGTGAGCAGTTCTTC. This codes for CASSLYSDRGPGEQFF.

The count of this clonotype is one. This rearrangement joins TRBV5-1 to TRBJ2-1, with 7 bases fitting TRBD2. The CDR3 runs to 16 residues. Germline V CDR1 and CDR2: SGHRS, YFSETQ. Germline trimming cut 0 bases from V and 2 bases from J; bases unmatched to any gene: 5. CDR3: CASSLERGVPYNEQFF. The CDR3 DNA follows: TGCGCCAGCAGCTTGGAACGGGGGGTCCCCTACAATGAGCAGTTCTTC.